The source of this TCR beta chain is a study of CD8 T cells in ankylosing spondylitis (dated by TCRdb to 2016 to 2017). Notes on the research overall: The study profiled T cell receptor beta repertoires in healthy donors and ankylosing spondylitis patients to find disease-linked TCR variants. Peripheral blood samples were taken, and synovial fluid was additionally collected from ankylosing spondylitis patients. The whole study cohort included 95 to 130 healthy donors and around 25 ankylosing spondylitis patients. Findings and caveats that apply to the study as a whole: Blood from ankylosing spondylitis patients appeared to be characterized by a TCR beta motif made up of 8 or 9 highly homologous amino acid variants. A CD8+ phenotype was shown by the disease-linked clones, which were found at relatively low frequencies in peripheral blood. According to the report, matched synovial fluid samples from ankylosing spondylitis patients were significantly enriched for the disease-linked clones. Some of the motif variants had been reported before in the synovial fluid and blood of reactive arthritis patients, a finding that suggests common disease-initiation mechanisms.

For sequencing, an Illumina HiSeq 2500 was employed. TCR beta libraries were prepared by quantitative 5'-RACE with molecular barcodes. The original pipeline was this. A new computational method, built on a probabilistic model of VDJ rearrangement, was used to identify disease-linked TCR variants. Through fastp at Q25 and MiXCR, TCRdb rebuilt clones from the public reads, retaining in-frame beta chains. Under each unique CDR3 protein, matching rows form one entry showing the most common genes and DNA. The V and J calls were determined by TCRdb, not by the authors. Recorded for this sample are under 250,000 distinct CDR3 sequences; 7.3% of them occurred a single time. Around 14% of the sample is taken by the ten largest. In the germline V gene, CDR1 corresponds to MNHNS and CDR2 to SASEGT. The CDR3, from cysteine to phenylalanine, totals 15 residues. Just the 45-base CDR3 DNA is kept, in frame starting at base 1. Here V drops 6 bases and J drops 3 bases, and the junction holds 5 bases not matched to any gene.

In its sample, this clonotype was seen many times. This clone's antigen is unknown. Base qualities were left out, and no much larger clone turns up one base away. The source of this sequence is a male donor with ankylosing spondylitis. The chain joins TRBV6-1 to TRBJ2-7, with 13 middle bases fitting TRBD2. Sample: blood, either unsorted or a sorted T cell fraction (not recorded which). The DNA reads as follows: TGTGCCAGCAGGGCGGGACTAGCGGGAATCTACGAGCAGTACTTC. Its coded protein is CASRAGLAGIYEQYF.